The next 8 T cell receptor beta chains were all read from a single sample in a study of T cells after yellow fever vaccination. From the 5' RACE reads, TCRdb called clonotypes with MiXCR, one entry per CDR3 protein. The sample lists some 350,000 distinct CDR3 sequences; roughly 6.1% were seen once. Sequenced here: PBMCs, sampled 5 days after the yellow fever booster vaccination. These receptors all come from a man aged 30 to 39 who received the YFV17D yellow fever vaccine.

The chain has TRBV10-3 and TRBJ2-5; tentatively, D is TRBD1 (5 bases). The V gene's germline CDR1 is ENHRY and CDR2 SYGVKD. V was cut by 7 bases and J by 4 bases, with 16 bases left in between. This CDR3 contains 14 residues. Written as DNA, the CDR3 is TGTGCCATCACTAAACAGGCCCCCGGAGAGACCCAGTACTTC. It specifies CAITKQAPGETQYF.

This clonotype was observed a handful of times. This chain uses TRBV20-1 with TRBJ2-5; 11 bases are shared with TRBD2. The germline V gene encodes CDR1 DFQATT and CDR2 SNEGSKA (reference sequence). The CDR3 contains 13 residues. The V segment lost 4 bases and the J segment 5 bases; nucleotides outside the gene matches: 3. In nucleotides, the CDR3 is TGCAGTGCTACGCGGACTAGCGGGGAGACCCAGTACTTC. It codes for CSATRTSGETQYF.

This clonotype was recorded a few times. V and J are TRBV7-2 and TRBJ2-1, with 7 bases fitting TRBD1. Germline CDR1 SGHTA, CDR2 FQGNSA. V lost 11 bases to trimming and J lost 8 bases; unmatched junction nucleotides: 15. The CDR3 sequence is 14 residues long. CDR3 amino acids: CAGAQTGIFDEQFF. CDR3 coding DNA: TGTGCCGGGGCTCAGACAGGGATTTTCGATGAGCAGTTCTTC. Using reference TRBV7-2 and TRBJ2-1 for the parts outside the CDR3, the full variable domain is GAGVSQSPSNKVTEKGKDVELRCDPISGHTALYWYRQSLGQGLEFLIYFQGNSAPDKSGLPSDRFSAERTGGSVSTLTIQRTQQEDSAVYLCAGAQTGIFDEQFFGPGTRLTVL.

This clonotype has ten or more counts. The chain joins TRBV6-1 to TRBJ1-5; a weak D match, TRBD1 (6 bases). Germline values: CDR1 MNHNS, CDR2 SASEGT. The CDR3 has 16 residues. The V gene lost 6 bases and the J gene lost 6 bases, with 21 bases spanning the gap. CDR3 loop: CASRGVDSGGVQPQHF. For the CDR3, the DNA is TGTGCCAGCAGAGGAGTGGACAGTGGCGGGGTTCAGCCCCAGCATTTT.

This clonotype was recorded many times. For the CDR3, the DNA is TGCAGCGTAGAGACCGGGACTAGCGGCTCCTACGAGCAGTACTTC. This codes for CSVETGTSGSYEQYF. This chain connects TRBV29-1 to TRBJ2-7, with 11 bases matching TRBD2. The CDR3 covers 15 residues. Per germline, CDR1 SQVTM and CDR2 ANQGSEA. J lost 0 bases, V lost 6 bases, and 7 bases had no gene match.

Ten or more counts support this clonotype. The rearrangement joins TRBV21-1 to TRBJ2-3; the table's D call of TRBD1 was not tested on the DNA. TRBV21-1 is assigned pseudogene status. The CDR3 runs to 15 residues. This chain's CDR3 is CASSNRDRRTDTQYF. CDR3 nucleotide sequence: TGTGCCAGCAGCAACCGGGACAGGCGGACAGATACGCAGTATTTT.

The chain is built from TRBV5-1 and TRBJ1-1; D call uncertain. This CDR3 region has 14 residues. V was cut by 3 bases and J by 14 bases, with 23 bases left in between. Germline-derived CDR1 and CDR2 are SGHRS and YFSETQ. As DNA, the CDR3 is TGCGCCAGCAGCTCCCCACCGACAATCCCCCGGTGCTTCTTT. This translates into CASSSPPTIPRCFF.

In its sample, this clonotype was seen a few times. The chain recombines TRBV14 with TRBJ2-1, with unresolved D. V lost 3 bases, J lost 10 bases, and 10 bases lay in between. Germline lookup yields CDR1 SGHDN and CDR2 FVKESK. The CDR3 runs to 12 residues. CDR3 sequence (DNA): TGTGCCAGCAGCCATGGTCTCATCGAGCAGTTCTTC. Amino acids: CASSHGLIEQFF.